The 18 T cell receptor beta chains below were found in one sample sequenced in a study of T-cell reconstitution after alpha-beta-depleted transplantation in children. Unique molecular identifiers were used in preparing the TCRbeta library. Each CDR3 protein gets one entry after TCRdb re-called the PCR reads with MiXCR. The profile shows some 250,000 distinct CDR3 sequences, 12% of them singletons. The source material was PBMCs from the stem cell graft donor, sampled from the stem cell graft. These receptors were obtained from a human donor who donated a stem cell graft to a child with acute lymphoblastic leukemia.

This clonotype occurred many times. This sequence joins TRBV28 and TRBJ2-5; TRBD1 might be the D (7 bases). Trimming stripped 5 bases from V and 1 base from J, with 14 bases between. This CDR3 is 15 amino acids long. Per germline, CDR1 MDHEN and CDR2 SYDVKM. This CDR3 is CASSVEGATQETQYF. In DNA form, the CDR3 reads TGTGCCAGCAGTGTGGAGGGGGCAACCCAAGAGACCCAGTACTTC.

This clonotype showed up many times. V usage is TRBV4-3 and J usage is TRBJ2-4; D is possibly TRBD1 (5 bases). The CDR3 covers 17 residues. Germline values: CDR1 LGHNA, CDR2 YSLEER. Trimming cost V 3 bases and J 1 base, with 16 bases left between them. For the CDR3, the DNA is TGCGCCAGCAGCCACCGCGGACCAGGGTCTGCCAAAAACATTCAGTACTTC. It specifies CASSHRGPGSAKNIQYF.

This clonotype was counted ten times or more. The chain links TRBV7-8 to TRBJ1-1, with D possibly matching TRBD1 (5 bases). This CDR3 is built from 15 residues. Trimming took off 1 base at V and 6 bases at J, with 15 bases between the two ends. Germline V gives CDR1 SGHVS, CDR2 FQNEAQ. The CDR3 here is CASSLGFQGGAEAFF. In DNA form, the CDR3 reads TGTGCCAGCAGCTTAGGGTTTCAGGGAGGGGCTGAAGCTTTCTTT.

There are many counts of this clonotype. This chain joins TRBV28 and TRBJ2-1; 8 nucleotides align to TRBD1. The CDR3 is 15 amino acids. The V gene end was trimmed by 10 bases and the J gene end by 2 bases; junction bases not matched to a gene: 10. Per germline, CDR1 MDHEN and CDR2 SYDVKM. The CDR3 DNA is TGTGCCACCACCACCGGGACAGGTGCCTACAATGAGCAGTTCTTC. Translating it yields CATTTGTGAYNEQFF.

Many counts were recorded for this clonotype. The CDR3, as DNA: TGTGCCAGCAGCGCGCCCCCGGGACAGGGGGTTGACACCGGGGAGCTGTTTTTT. It translates to CASSAPPGQGVDTGELFF. The chain has TRBV12-3 or TRBV12-4 and TRBJ2-2; 11 positions agree with TRBD1. V trimming: 6 bases; J trimming: 3 bases; junction bases outside the gene matches: 12. The CDR3 sequence is 18 residues long.

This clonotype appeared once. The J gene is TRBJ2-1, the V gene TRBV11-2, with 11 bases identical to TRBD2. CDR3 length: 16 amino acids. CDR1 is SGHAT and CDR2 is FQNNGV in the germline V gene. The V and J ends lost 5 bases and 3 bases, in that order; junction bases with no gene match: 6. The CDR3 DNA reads TGTGCCAGCAGCCTTAGCGGGGGGGCCGGCTACAATGAGCAGTTCTTC. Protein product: CASSLSGGAGYNEQFF.

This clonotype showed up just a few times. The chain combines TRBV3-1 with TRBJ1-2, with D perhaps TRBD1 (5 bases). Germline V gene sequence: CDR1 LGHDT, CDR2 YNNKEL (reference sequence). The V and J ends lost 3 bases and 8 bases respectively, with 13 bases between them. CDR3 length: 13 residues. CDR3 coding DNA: TGTGCCAGCAGCCACGGACCAGGGCAAGGCTACACCTTC. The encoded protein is CASSHGPGQGYTF.

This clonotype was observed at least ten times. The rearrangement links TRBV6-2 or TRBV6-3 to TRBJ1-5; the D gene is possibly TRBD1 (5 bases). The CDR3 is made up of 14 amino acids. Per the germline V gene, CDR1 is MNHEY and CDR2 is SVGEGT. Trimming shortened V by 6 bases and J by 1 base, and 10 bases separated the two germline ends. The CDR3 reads CASRHRDSNQPQHF. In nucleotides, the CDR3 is TGTGCCAGCAGGCACCGGGACAGCAATCAGCCCCAGCATTTT.

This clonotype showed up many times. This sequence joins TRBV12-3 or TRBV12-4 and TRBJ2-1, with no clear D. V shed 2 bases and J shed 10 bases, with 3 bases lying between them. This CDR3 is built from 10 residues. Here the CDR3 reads CASSLSEQFF. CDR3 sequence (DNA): TGTGCCAGCAGTTTATCGGAGCAGTTCTTC.

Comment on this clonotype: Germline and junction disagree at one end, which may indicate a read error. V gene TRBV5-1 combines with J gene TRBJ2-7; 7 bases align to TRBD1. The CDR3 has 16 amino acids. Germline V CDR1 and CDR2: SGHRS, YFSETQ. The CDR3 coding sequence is TGCGCCAGCAGCTTGTCAGGACAGGCCAGCTCCTACGACCAGTACTTC. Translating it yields CASSLSGQASSYDQYF.

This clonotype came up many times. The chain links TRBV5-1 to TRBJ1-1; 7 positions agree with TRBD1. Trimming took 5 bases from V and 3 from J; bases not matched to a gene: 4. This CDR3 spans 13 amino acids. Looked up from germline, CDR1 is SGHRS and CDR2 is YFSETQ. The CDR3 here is CASSQGGDTEAFF. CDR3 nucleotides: TGCGCCAGCAGTCAGGGGGGGGACACTGAAGCTTTCTTT.

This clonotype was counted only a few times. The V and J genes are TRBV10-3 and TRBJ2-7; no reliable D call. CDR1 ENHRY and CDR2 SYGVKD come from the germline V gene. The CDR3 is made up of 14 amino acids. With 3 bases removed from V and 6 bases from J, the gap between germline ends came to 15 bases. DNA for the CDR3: TGTGCCATCAGTGATTCCCTAGTGCCCTGCGAGCAGTACTTC. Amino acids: CAISDSLVPCEQYF.

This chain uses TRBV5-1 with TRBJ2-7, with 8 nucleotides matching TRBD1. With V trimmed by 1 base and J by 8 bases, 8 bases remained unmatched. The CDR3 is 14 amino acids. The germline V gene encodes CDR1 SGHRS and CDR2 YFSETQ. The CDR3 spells CASSLRDRTLQQYF. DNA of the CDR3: TGCGCCAGCAGCTTGAGGGACAGGACCCTCCAGCAGTACTTC.

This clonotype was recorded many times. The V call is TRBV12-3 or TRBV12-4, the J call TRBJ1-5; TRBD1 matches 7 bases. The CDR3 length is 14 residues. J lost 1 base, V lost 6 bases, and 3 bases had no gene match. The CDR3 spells CASRQGRSNQPQHF. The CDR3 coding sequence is TGTGCCAGCAGACAGGGGAGAAGCAATCAGCCCCAGCATTTT.

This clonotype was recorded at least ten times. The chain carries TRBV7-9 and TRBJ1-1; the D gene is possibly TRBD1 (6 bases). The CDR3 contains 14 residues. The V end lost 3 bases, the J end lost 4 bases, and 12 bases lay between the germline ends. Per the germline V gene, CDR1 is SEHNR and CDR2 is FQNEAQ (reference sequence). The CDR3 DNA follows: TGTGCCAGCAGCTTGGCAGGGGTGAGCACTGAAGCTTTCTTT. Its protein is CASSLAGVSTEAFF.

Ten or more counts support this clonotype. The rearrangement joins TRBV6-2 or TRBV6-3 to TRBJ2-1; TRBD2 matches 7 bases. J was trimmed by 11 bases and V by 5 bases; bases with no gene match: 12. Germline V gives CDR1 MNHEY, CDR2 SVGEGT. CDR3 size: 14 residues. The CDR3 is CASSRGSSGQKQFF. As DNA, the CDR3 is TGTGCCAGCAGTAGGGGCTCTAGCGGTCAAAAGCAGTTCTTC.

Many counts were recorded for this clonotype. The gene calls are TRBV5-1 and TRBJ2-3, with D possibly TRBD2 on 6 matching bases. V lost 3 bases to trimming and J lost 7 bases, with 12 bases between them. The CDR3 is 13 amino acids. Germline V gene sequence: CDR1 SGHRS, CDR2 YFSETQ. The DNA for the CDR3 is TGCGCCAGCAGCTCCAGGACTAAATATACGCAGTATTTT. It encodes CASSSRTKYTQYF.

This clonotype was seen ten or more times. The DNA for the CDR3 is TGTGCCAGCAGCCAAGCAGGGGGCGTTTCAGATGAGCAGTTCTTC. Its translation is CASSQAGGVSDEQFF. The chain couples TRBV14 to TRBJ2-1, with TRBD1 matching 8 bases. Trimming removed 1 base from V and 8 bases from J; junction bases left unmatched: 7. This CDR3 contains 15 residues. The germline V gene has CDR1 SGHDN and CDR2 FVKESK.